The 10 T cell receptor beta chains below all came from one sample that was sequenced in a study of PD-L1 blockade in urothelial cancer. Time point described: pretreatment peripheral blood. Here immunoSEQ multiplex PCR was the method, and the copy in TCRdb shows in-frame clones only, minus some. The sample contains 35,000 to 45,000 clones, roughly four fifths of which appear only once. The sample here was PBMCs, taken around atezolizumab (anti-PD-L1) treatment. The source of these receptors is a man aged 60 to 69 with urothelial cancer.

This chain uses TRBV5-6 with TRBJ1-3; D not resolved. This CDR3 has 14 amino acids. Trimming shortened V by 0 bases and J by 4 bases, and 8 bases separated the two germline ends. Germline assignment: CDR1 SGHDT and CDR2 YYEEEE. CDR3 coding DNA: TGTGCCAGCAGCTTGGTGGCAAGAGGAAACACCATATATTTT. Amino acid sequence: CASSLVARGNTIYF.

The chain combines TRBV2 with TRBJ2-1; the D gene is possibly TRBD2 (7 bases). Germline values: CDR1 SNHLY, CDR2 FYNNEI. V lost 5 bases and J 8 bases, leaving 16 bases between the germline ends. The CDR3 consists of 14 residues. For the CDR3, the DNA is TGTGCCAGCAGTAAGGGGGGGGCGGCTGATGAGCAGTTCTTC. As protein: CASSKGGAADEQFF.

The V and J genes are TRBV2 and TRBJ2-2; D possibly corresponds to TRBD2 (6 bases). The CDR3 length is 14 residues. From germline, CDR1 is SNHLY and CDR2 FYNNEI. V was pared by 4 bases and J by 5 bases, with 11 bases between. Here the CDR3 reads CASSGSGGTGELFF. The CDR3 coding sequence is TGTGCCAGCAGTGGATCTGGGGGGACCGGGGAGCTGTTTTTT.

The rearrangement joins TRBV25-1 to TRBJ1-2; perhaps TRBD1 as D (5 bases). This CDR3 comprises 14 residues. Trimming removed 5 bases from V and 3 bases from J, with 13 bases in between. The germline gives CDR1 MGHDK, CDR2 SYGVNS. The CDR3 DNA reads as TGTGCCAGCAGTTCCACGGGGGGGGACTATGGCTACACCTTC. The encoded protein is CASSSTGGDYGYTF.

The chain uses TRBV28 and TRBJ2-1; the match to TRBD2 covers 8 bases. In germline, CDR1 is MDHEN, CDR2 SYDVKM. The V segment lost 8 bases and the J segment 7 bases; nucleotides outside the gene matches: 10. This CDR3 has 14 residues. CDR3 coding DNA: TGTGCCAGCGTTAACGGGGGGGCAAGGAATGAGCAGTTCTTC. Translated, it gives CASVNGGARNEQFF.

The rearrangement links TRBV28 to TRBJ2-3; the match to TRBD1 covers 7 bases. This CDR3 is 15 amino acids long. V lost 6 bases to trimming and J lost 2 bases; unmatched junction nucleotides: 8. Germline CDR1 MDHEN, CDR2 SYDVKM. CDR3 DNA: TGTGCCAGCAGAACTACAGGGGCTAACACAGATACGCAGTATTTT. It codes for CASRTTGANTDTQYF.

This sequence joins TRBV7-9 and TRBJ2-3; no clear D gene. Germline CDR1 and CDR2: SEHNR and FQNEAQ (reference sequence). Trimming removed 2 bases at V and 4 bases at J, with 19 bases between. This CDR3 has 17 amino acids. The CDR3 DNA is TGTGCCAGCAGCTTATGGCCGGAATGGGCCCTCCCAGATACGCAGTATTTT. Encoded protein: CASSLWPEWALPDTQYF.

This clone appeared once. V and J are TRBV28 and TRBJ1-4; 7 positions match TRBD1. Germline assignment: CDR1 MDHEN and CDR2 SYDVKM. CDR3 length: 17 amino acids. V dropped 3 bases and J dropped 8; count of bases not matched to a gene: 15. DNA of the CDR3: TGTGCCAGCAGTTTCAGTCCGACAGGGTTAGTTGGGGAAAAACTGTTTTTT. It yields the protein CASSFSPTGLVGEKLFF.

The V gene is TRBV28, the J gene TRBJ1-5; D not resolved. The CDR3 runs to 12 residues. Trimming took 11 bases from V and 3 from J, leaving 11 bases between them. Looked up from germline, CDR1 is MDHEN and CDR2 is SYDVKM. The chain's CDR3 is CAVREVNQPQHF. The DNA for the CDR3 is TGTGCCGTTAGGGAGGTCAATCAGCCCCAGCATTTT.

This clone was counted once. This chain uses TRBV21-1 with TRBJ1-5; the table calls TRBD1, which could not be checked here. TRBV21-1 constitutes a pseudogene. This CDR3 comprises 16 residues. The CDR3 DNA follows: TGTGCCAGCAGCACCCGGACAGGGTTCGTGGATCAGCCCCAGCATTTT. It codes for CASSTRTGFVDQPQHF.